This T cell receptor beta chain is drawn from a study of blood T cell repertoires in COVID-19. Study-wide background: Sites across the United States, Italy and Spain contributed samples from acute and convalescent COVID-19.

Per the study methods: From reference gene primer amplification, estimates of nucleated cell counts were derived. Repertoires were generated with immunoSEQ multiplex PCR, while TCRdb's copy carries only in-frame clones and drops some. The V and J calls and clone size come from that table; D and trimming were worked out from the DNA. The data show under 250,000 clones, around 86% seen once. Germline-derived CDR1 and CDR2 are SGHVS and FQNEAQ. The ends lost 5 bases at V and 6 bases at J; junction bases unmatched: 7. The CDR3 sequence is 15 residues long. The clonotype comes from a man under 40 who had recovered from COVID-19. Source material: peripheral blood. This chain links TRBV7-8 with TRBJ2-2, with TRBD2 identical over 9 bases. DNA of the CDR3: TGTGCCAGCAGCATTACGGGACTAGCTGCCGGGGAGCTGTTTTTT. Amino acids: CASSITGLAAGELFF.